This T cell receptor beta chain was sequenced for a study of control samples from healthy donors and cancer patients (dated by TCRdb to about 2020). CDR1 and CDR2, per the germline V gene, are SGHTS and YDEGEE. Inclusive of the bounding cysteine and phenylalanine, the CDR3 is 16 residues long. Kept here is only the CDR3 DNA, which spans 48 bases and is read in frame from base 1. The junction shows trimming of 3 bases on V and 8 bases on J, and the gene matches do not reach 8 bases of it. As concerns this clone: This clone's antigen is unknown. No much larger clone is present one base from it, and per-base qualities are unavailable.

Receptor libraries were prepared by the immunoSEQ multiplex PCR assay. Drawn from immuneACCESS, this table holds only the in-frame rearrangements with V and J called that TCRdb kept. Clones are partly lost; checked studies trace under half to an unresolved V gene and leave the rest unexplained. This sample is represented by roughly 84,000 clones; 89% of them were singletons. 7.2% of the sample is in the top ten clones. The chain links TRBV5-8 with TRBJ2-1, and TRBD2 matches 13 of the central bases. This clonotype originated in a man in his fifties or sixties in good health. Material: blood. This receptor carries the CDR3 CASSSLLAGGGYEQFF. Here is the DNA: TGTGCCAGCAGCTCCTTACTAGCGGGGGGGGGATATGAGCAGTTCTTC.